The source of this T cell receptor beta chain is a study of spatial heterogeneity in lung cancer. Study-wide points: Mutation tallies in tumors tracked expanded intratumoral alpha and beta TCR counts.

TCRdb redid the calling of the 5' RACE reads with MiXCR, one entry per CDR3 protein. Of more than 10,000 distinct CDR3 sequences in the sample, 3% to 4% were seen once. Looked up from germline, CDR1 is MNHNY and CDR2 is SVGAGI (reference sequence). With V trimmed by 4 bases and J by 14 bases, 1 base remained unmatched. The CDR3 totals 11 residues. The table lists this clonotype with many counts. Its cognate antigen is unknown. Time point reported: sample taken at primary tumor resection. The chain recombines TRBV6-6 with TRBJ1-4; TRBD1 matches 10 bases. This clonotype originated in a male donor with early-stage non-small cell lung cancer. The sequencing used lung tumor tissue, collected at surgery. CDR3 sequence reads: CASSSDRGLFF. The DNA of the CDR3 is TGTGCCAGCAGTTCGGACAGGGGGCTGTTTTTT.